The rows below give T cell receptor beta chains drawn from one sample of a study of T-cell reconstitution after alpha-beta-depleted transplantation in children. TCRdb called the PCR reads again in MiXCR, with one record for every CDR3 protein. The sample shows under 250,000 distinct CDR3 sequences, around a sixth of them seen only once. The material was PBMCs, mostly from graft donor cells, obtained 360 days after TCRalphabeta/CD19-depleted stem cell transplant. Source of these receptors: a male patient aged 2 to 9 who had a stem cell transplant for acute lymphoblastic leukemia, so the T cells may come from the graft donor. Both conserved end residues are part of each CDR3. The D gene is left open where the match is weak. Expanded clones are given a class, and other clones once, few, many or no size at all.

v_gene	abundance	j_gene	d_gene	CDR3nt	CDR3aa
TRBV20-1	few	TRBJ2-7	NA	TGCAGTGCGAGGGGGCGGGACAGAGCCTACGAGCAGTACTTC	CSARGRDRAYEQYF
TRBV24-1	NA	TRBJ1-5	NA	TGTGCCACCAGTGATTTGGTCAGGGAGGAGCAGCCCCAGCATTTT	CATSDLVREEQPQHF
TRBV5-5	few	TRBJ2-5	TRBD2	TGTGCCAGCAGCAAAGAGCTAGCGGGGGGCCAAGAGACCCAGTACTTC	CASSKELAGGQETQYF
TRBV6-2/TRBV6-3	many	TRBJ2-3	NA	TGTGCCAGCAGTTACTCCAGATCCGCTAGCACAGATACGCAGTATTTT	CASSYSRSASTDTQYF
TRBV4-1	NA	TRBJ2-6	TRBD1	TGCGCCAGCAGCCCCGGACAGGGACCGGTCTCTGGGGCCAACGTCCTGACTTTC	CASSPGQGPVSGANVLTF
TRBV11-1	NA	TRBJ2-1	TRBD2	TGTGCCAGCAGCTTAGCTAGTGGAGGCGGGGGGTCCTACAATGAGCAGTTCTTC	CASSLASGGGGSYNEQFF
TRBV7-9	NA	TRBJ2-3	NA	TGTGCCAGCAGCTTAGCCCAAACGGGACCCAGCACAGATACGCAGTATTTT	CASSLAQTGPSTDTQYF
TRBV12-3/TRBV12-4	NA	TRBJ1-3	TRBD1	TGTGCCAGCAGTTCCCGGGACAGGGAAGGAAACACCATATATTTT	CASSSRDREGNTIYF
TRBV7-8	NA	TRBJ1-5	NA	TGTGCCAGCAGCCTCAACAGGGTGGGCAATCAGCCCCAGCATTTT	CASSLNRVGNQPQHF
TRBV3-1	few	TRBJ1-1	NA	TGTGCCAGCAGCCTACCGGTCAATATAGGGGTGAGGAGGAACACTGAAGCTTTCTTT	CASSLPVNIGVRRNTEAFF
TRBV11-2	few	TRBJ1-1	NA	TGTGCCAGCACCGCGGATCTCAGGGCTGAAGCTTTCTTT	CASTADLRAEAFF
TRBV20-1	NA	TRBJ2-7	NA	TGCAGTGCTAGAGTAGGGGCCCTAGTTGACTTC	CSARVGALVDF
TRBV10-3	few	TRBJ1-2	NA	TGTGCCATCACCCCGCACAGGGACAATGGCTACACCTTC	CAITPHRDNGYTF
TRBV29-1	few	TRBJ2-2	NA	TGCAGCGTTACACTTTTTCGGGAGCCAAACACCGGGGAGCTGTTTTTT	CSVTLFREPNTGELFF
TRBV7-9	NA	TRBJ2-3	NA	TGTGCCAGCAGCTTAATTCTGGGGGGAAACACAGATACGCAGTATTTT	CASSLILGGNTDTQYF
TRBV18	many	TRBJ2-7	NA	TGTGCCAGCTCACCGGGTCTCCGAGACGAGCAGTACTTC	CASSPGLRDEQYF
TRBV5-1	many	TRBJ2-2	TRBD1	TGCGCCAGCAGCCCAGGGACAGCGATTACCGGGGAGCTGTTTTTT	CASSPGTAITGELFF
TRBV7-8	NA	TRBJ2-1	NA	TGTGCCAGCAGCTTATCCTATACCTTAAGCTCCTACAATGAGCAGTTCTTC	CASSLSYTLSSYNEQFF
TRBV7-1	NA	TRBJ1-3	NA	TGTGCCAGCAGCCTCCCCTTCCGGCTTCCTTTCTCTGGAAACACCATATATTTT	CASSLPFRLPFSGNTIYF
TRBV7-2	NA	TRBJ2-2	TRBD1	TGTGCCAGCAAAACAAAGAGGGGACAGGGGGGTCCCGGGGAGCTGTTTTTT	CASKTKRGQGGPGELFF
TRBV12-3/TRBV12-4	once	TRBJ1-3	NA	TGTGCCAGCAGTTTAGGACAGGTCTCTGGAAACACCATATATTTT	CASSLGQVSGNTIYF
TRBV7-8	NA	TRBJ2-1	TRBD2	TGTGCCAGCAGCAAATTACGGGGACTAGCGGGAGGCGAGCAGTTCTTC	CASSKLRGLAGGEQFF
TRBV7-9	NA	TRBJ2-5	TRBD2	TGTGCCAGCAGCTTAGCCTCCGGCGGGGGTAAAGAGACCCAGTACTTC	CASSLASGGGKETQYF
TRBV5-1	many	TRBJ1-1	NA	TGCGCCAGCAGCTTGGAGTCTAACCCGAACACTGAAGCTTTCTTT	CASSLESNPNTEAFF
TRBV13	NA	TRBJ2-7	TRBD2	TGTGCCAGCAGCTCAAGACTAGCGGGGGCCCCATCCTACGAGCAGTACTTC	CASSSRLAGAPSYEQYF
TRBV6-1	few	TRBJ2-5	TRBD2	TGTGCCAGCAGAAGCGGGGGGGCCGAGGTCAAAGAGACCCAGTACTTC	CASRSGGAEVKETQYF
TRBV12-3/TRBV12-4	many	TRBJ2-1	NA	TGTGCCAGCAGTTGGGCGGGGCGGGACAATGAGCAGTTCTTC	CASSWAGRDNEQFF
TRBV7-2	NA	TRBJ2-3	NA	TGTGCCAGCAGCCCAGGGGACGCAAGGACGCAGTATTTT	CASSPGDARTQYF
TRBV5-5	many	TRBJ1-1	NA	TGTGCCAGCAGCTTTAGGGGATTCGGTGAAGCTTTCTTT	CASSFRGFGEAFF
TRBV5-1	NA	TRBJ2-1	TRBD2	TGCGCCAGCAGCCAAACCGGGGGGGCGGGAATCAATGAGCAGTTCTTC	CASSQTGGAGINEQFF
TRBV10-3	NA	TRBJ2-4	NA	TGTGCCATCAGTGACCTTTCCATTCAGTACTTC	CAISDLSIQYF
TRBV4-3	NA	TRBJ2-2	NA	TGCGCCAGCAGCCCCAGCGGCGGGGTCACCGGGGAGCTGTTTTTT	CASSPSGGVTGELFF
TRBV18	NA	TRBJ2-3	TRBD1	TGTGCCAGCTCACCACCGAGAGGACAGGGGGCGGATGGGACAGATACGCAGTATTTT	CASSPPRGQGADGTDTQYF
TRBV12-3/TRBV12-4	few	TRBJ1-3	NA	TGTGCCAGCAGTTTATGGGGCAGGTCCTTCTCTGGAAACACCATATATTTT	CASSLWGRSFSGNTIYF
TRBV6-4	few	TRBJ2-1	NA	TGTGCCAGCAGGGTCCAACCCCATGAGCAGTTCTTC	CASRVQPHEQFF
TRBV16	NA	TRBJ2-5	NA	TGTGCCAGCAGCCAATCGGGAGTGCAGGGAGAGACCCAGTACTTC	CASSQSGVQGETQYF
TRBV20-1	NA	TRBJ2-3	NA	TGCAGTGCTAATGTACCGGGACTTCCCGATACGCAGTATTTT	CSANVPGLPDTQYF
TRBV4-3	NA	TRBJ2-7	NA	TGCGCCAGCAGCCCCGGGGTCGGGGGTCGCGATCGCGAGCAGTACTTC	CASSPGVGGRDREQYF
TRBV7-8	NA	TRBJ2-1	TRBD2	TGTGCCAGCAGCTCGCGGGGGGTGTATGAGCAGTTCTTC	CASSSRGVYEQFF
TRBV6-2/TRBV6-3	many	TRBJ2-1	NA	TGTGCCAGCAGTCCATTTCCTCCGGGGGCGGGGAATGAGCAGTTCTTC	CASSPFPPGAGNEQFF
TRBV3-1	NA	TRBJ2-5	NA	TGTGCCAGCAGCCACGGCAAGGAGACCCAGTACTTC	CASSHGKETQYF
TRBV2	NA	TRBJ1-2	NA	TGTGCCAGCAGTGGGGTTTCTAACTATGGCTACACCTTC	CASSGVSNYGYTF
TRBV7-2	NA	TRBJ2-1	NA	TGTGCCAGCAGCTCCGGGAGTTGGAACAATGAGCAGTTCTTC	CASSSGSWNNEQFF
TRBV5-1	NA	TRBJ2-7	TRBD1	TGCGCCAGCAGCGGCGAGACAGGGGGCTTCCGCCTGCTAACGTACTTC	CASSGETGGFRLLTYF
TRBV11-2	few	TRBJ2-1	NA	TGTGCCAGCAGCTTAGAGGGGGTGGGGGGCGATGAGCAGTTCTTC	CASSLEGVGGDEQFF
TRBV29-1	NA	TRBJ1-1	NA	TGCAGCGTGGCCCCCCTTAACAAGAACACTGAAGCTTTCTTT	CSVAPLNKNTEAFF
TRBV14	NA	TRBJ1-4	NA	TGTGCCAGCAGCCAAGATTTATCGGGGGCGGGTGAAAAACTGTTTTTT	CASSQDLSGAGEKLFF
TRBV28	NA	TRBJ2-7	TRBD1	TGTGCCAGCAAAGCTGGGGCAGGGGGCGAGTACGAGCAGTACTTC	CASKAGAGGEYEQYF
TRBV9	NA	TRBJ2-7	NA	TGTGCCAGCAGCACAGAGGTAGGGCTAGGCGAGCAGTACTTC	CASSTEVGLGEQYF
TRBV5-1	few	TRBJ1-3	NA	TGCGCCAGCAGCGACTTGGACTACTCTGGAAACACCATATATTTT	CASSDLDYSGNTIYF
TRBV7-9	NA	TRBJ2-7	NA	TGTGCCAGCAGCCTAGGAATACACGACGGGGACTACGAGCAGTACTTC	CASSLGIHDGDYEQYF
TRBV12-3/TRBV12-4	few	TRBJ2-7	NA	TGTGCCAGCAGCCCGGAACAAGGGGGTTTCTACGAGCAGTACTTC	CASSPEQGGFYEQYF
TRBV5-1	NA	TRBJ2-1	NA	TGCGCCAGCAGCTTGATACGCTCCTACAATGAGCAGTTCTTC	CASSLIRSYNEQFF